The clone carrying this T cell receptor (beta chain) has just a few counts. The antigen is not known. This record belongs to a study of regulatory T cells in long-lasting Graves disease. Study-level information: Graves' patients, newly diagnosed, had taken antithyroid drugs under 3 months. Study-wide results and caveats: Segments TRBV28, TRBJ1-2 and TRBJ2-5 showed preferential usage in persistent disease.

Germline lookup yields CDR1 DFQATT and CDR2 SNEGSKA (reference sequence). The V segment lost 6 bases and the J segment 6 bases; nucleotides outside the gene matches: 22. The CDR3 covers 18 residues. Time point of the sample: newly diagnosed GD, antithyroid drugs for less than 3 months. PBMCs were the source of the RNA used for TCR sequencing. Arm-PCR of CDR3 regions and iRepertoire HTBI primers were the basis on which TCR beta libraries were built. MiXCR, run by TCRdb on the multiplex PCR reads, gives a single entry per CDR3 protein. The data show over 350,000 distinct CDR3 sequences, approximately 16% seen once. The same data also went into a second study, on T cells in Graves' hyperthyroidism and ophthalmopathy. This second study says: Lactation, pregnancy, other autoimmune disease or uncontrolled infection led to exclusion of patients. A model using 13 V-J features told ophthalmopathy apart from stable hyperthyroidism.

The sample here was peripheral blood mononuclear cells (PBMCs), taken at new diagnosis, from a patient treated with antithyroid drugs. This chain connects TRBV20-1 to TRBJ2-3, with 9 bases fitting TRBD2. The receptor's source is a woman in her forties with Graves disease. The CDR3, as DNA: TGCAGTGCCGACATGGGAGAAGATACTAGCGGGCGAGTCGATACGCAGTATTTT. Translation: CSADMGEDTSGRVDTQYF.